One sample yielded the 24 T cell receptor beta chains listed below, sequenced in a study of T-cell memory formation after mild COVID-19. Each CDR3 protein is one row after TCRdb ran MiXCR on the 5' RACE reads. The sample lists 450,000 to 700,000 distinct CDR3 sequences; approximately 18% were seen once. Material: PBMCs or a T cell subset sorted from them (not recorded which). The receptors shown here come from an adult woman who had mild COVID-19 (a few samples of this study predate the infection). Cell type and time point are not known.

This CDR3 is CASTRDSAATDTQYF. CDR3 sequence (DNA): TGTGCCAGCACTCGGGACAGCGCCGCCACAGATACGCAGTATTTT. The chain recombines TRBV5-4 with TRBJ2-3, with TRBD1 matching 7 bases. CDR1 SGHNT and CDR2 YYREEE come from the germline V gene (reference sequence). V lost 6 bases, J lost 2 bases, and 9 bases stayed unmatched. The CDR3 is 15 amino acids.

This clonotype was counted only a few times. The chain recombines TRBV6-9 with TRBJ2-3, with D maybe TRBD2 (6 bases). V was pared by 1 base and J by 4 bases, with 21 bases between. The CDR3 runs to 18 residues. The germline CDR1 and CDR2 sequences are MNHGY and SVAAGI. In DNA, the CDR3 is TGTGCCAGCAGTTATTTAAACGGGGCGACGGGGGAGCCAGATACGCAGTATTTT. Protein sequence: CASSYLNGATGEPDTQYF.

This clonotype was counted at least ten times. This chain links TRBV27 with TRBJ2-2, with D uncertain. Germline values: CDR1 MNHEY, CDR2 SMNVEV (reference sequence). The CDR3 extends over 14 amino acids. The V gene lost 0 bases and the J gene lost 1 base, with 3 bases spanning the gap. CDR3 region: CASSLSRNTGELFF. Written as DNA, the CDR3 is TGTGCCAGCAGTTTATCGCGGAACACCGGGGAGCTGTTTTTT.

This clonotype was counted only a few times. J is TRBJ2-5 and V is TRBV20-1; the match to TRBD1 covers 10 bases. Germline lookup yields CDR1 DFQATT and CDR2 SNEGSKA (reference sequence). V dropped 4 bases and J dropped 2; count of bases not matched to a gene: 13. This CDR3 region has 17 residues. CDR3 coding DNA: TGCAGTGCTAATCCGGTCCGGGGACAGGGGACACAAGAGACCCAGTACTTC. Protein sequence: CSANPVRGQGTQETQYF.

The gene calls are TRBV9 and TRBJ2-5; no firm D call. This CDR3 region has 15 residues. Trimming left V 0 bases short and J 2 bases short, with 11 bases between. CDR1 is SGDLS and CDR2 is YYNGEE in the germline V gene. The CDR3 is CASSVDGVMQETQYF. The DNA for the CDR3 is TGTGCCAGCAGCGTAGATGGGGTAATGCAAGAGACCCAGTACTTC.

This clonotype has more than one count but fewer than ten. CDR3 in DNA: TGTGCCAGCAGTGATAGCGGGAGGGCCTACTTCTCTGGGGCCAACGTCCTGACTTTC. Residues: CASSDSGRAYFSGANVLTF. The chain couples TRBV12-3 or TRBV12-4 to TRBJ2-6, with 11 bases fitting TRBD2. This CDR3 spans 19 amino acids. The V segment lost 5 bases and the J segment 0 bases; nucleotides outside the gene matches: 9.

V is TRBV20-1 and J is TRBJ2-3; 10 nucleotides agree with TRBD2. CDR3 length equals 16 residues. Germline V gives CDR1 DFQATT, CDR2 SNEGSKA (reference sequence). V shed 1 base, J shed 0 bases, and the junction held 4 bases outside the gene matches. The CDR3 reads CSARVPSGRSTDTQYF. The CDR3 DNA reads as TGCAGTGCTAGAGTCCCTAGCGGGAGAAGCACAGATACGCAGTATTTT.

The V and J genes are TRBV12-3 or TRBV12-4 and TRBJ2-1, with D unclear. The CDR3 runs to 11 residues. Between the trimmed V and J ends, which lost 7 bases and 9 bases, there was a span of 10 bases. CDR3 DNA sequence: TGTGCCAGCACCTTTAGTGGTGAGCAGTTCTTC. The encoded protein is CASTFSGEQFF.

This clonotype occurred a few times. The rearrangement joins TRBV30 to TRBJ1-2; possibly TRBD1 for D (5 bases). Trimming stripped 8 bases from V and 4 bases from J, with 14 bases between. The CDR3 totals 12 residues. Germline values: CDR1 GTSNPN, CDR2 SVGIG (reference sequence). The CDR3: CAHSRQGYGYTF. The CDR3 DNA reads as TGTGCCCACTCCCGGCAGGGCTATGGCTACACCTTC. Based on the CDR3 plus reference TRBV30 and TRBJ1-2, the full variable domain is SQTIHQWPATLVQPVGSPLSLECTVEGTSNPNLYWYRQAAGRGLQLLFYSVGIGQISSEVPQNLSASRPQDRQFILSSKKLLLSDSGFYLCAHSRQGYGYTFGSGTRLTVV.

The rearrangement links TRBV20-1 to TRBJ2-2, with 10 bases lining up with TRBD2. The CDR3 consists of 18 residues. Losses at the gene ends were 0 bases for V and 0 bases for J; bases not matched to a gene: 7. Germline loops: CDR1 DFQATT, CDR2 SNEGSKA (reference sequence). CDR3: CSARDYLAGGSNTGELFF. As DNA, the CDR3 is TGCAGTGCTAGAGATTATTTAGCGGGAGGCTCGAACACCGGGGAGCTGTTTTTT.

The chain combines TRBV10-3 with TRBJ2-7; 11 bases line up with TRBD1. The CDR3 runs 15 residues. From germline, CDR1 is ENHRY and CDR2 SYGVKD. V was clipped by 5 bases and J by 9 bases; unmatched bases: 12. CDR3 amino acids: CAISLVPGQGGAQYF. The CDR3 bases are TGTGCCATCAGTCTCGTCCCGGGACAGGGGGGTGCGCAGTACTTC.

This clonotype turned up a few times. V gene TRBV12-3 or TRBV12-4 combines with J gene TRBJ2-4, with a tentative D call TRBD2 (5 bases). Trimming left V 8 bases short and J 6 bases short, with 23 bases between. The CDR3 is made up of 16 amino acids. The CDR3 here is CASGPFRGLLGNIQYF. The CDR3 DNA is TGTGCCAGCGGCCCGTTCAGAGGGCTTCTTGGAAACATTCAGTACTTC.

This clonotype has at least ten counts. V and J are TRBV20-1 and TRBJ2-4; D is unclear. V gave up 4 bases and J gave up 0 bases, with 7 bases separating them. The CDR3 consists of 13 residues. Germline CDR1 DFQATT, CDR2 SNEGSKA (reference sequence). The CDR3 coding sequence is TGCAGTGCTATAGATCTAGCCAAAAACATTCAGTACTTC. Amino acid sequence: CSAIDLAKNIQYF.

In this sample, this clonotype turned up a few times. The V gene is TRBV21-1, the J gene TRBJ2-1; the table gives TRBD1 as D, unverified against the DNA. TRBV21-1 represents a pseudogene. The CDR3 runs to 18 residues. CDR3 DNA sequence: TGTGCCAGCAGCAACGAGGGGGGCCGGGACAGGGAAGACAATGAGCAGTTCTTC. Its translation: CASSNEGGRDREDNEQFF.

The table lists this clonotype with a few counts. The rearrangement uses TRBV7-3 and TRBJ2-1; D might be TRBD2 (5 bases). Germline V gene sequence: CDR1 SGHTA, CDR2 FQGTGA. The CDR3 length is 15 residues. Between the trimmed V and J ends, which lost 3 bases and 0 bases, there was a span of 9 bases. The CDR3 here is CASSFTGSSYNEQFF. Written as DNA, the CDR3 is TGTGCCAGCAGCTTTACGGGGAGCTCCTACAATGAGCAGTTCTTC.

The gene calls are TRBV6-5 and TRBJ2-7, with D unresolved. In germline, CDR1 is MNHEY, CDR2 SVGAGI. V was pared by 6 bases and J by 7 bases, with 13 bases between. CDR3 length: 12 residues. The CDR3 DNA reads TGTGCCAGCAGAGGGCCGTCTTATGAGCAGTACTTC. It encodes CASRGPSYEQYF.

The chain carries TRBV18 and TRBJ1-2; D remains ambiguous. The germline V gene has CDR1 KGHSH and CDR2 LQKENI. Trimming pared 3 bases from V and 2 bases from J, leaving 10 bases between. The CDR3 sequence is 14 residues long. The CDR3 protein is CASSPEGGNYGYTF. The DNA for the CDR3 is TGTGCCAGCTCACCCGAAGGAGGGAACTATGGCTACACCTTC.

CDR3 sequence reads: CASSQDWMVYDEQFF. The CDR3 DNA reads as TGTGCCAGCAGCCAAGATTGGATGGTCTATGATGAGCAGTTCTTC. The J gene is TRBJ2-1, the V gene TRBV14, with no clear D. Trimming took off 0 bases at V and 8 bases at J, with 14 bases between the two ends. Germline CDR1 reads SGHDN; CDR2 reads FVKESK. The CDR3 has 15 residues. Combining the CDR3 with reference TRBV14 and TRBJ2-1 gives the whole variable domain EAGVTQFPSHSVIEKGQTVTLRCDPISGHDNLYWYRRVMGKEIKFLLHFVKESKQDESGMPNNRFLAERTGGTYSTLKVQPAELEDSGVYFCASSQDWMVYDEQFFGPGTRLTVL.

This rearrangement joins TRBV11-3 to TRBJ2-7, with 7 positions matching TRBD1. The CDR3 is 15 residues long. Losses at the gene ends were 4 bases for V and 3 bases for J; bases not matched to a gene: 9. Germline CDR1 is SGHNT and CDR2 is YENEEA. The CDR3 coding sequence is TGTGCCAGCAGCTACGAACCCACAGGGGTCTACGAGCAGTACTTC. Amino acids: CASSYEPTGVYEQYF. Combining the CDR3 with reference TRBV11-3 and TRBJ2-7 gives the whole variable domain EAGVVQSPRYKIIEKKQPVAFWCNPISGHNTLYWYLQNLGQGPELLIRYENEEAVDDSQLPKDRFSAERLKGVDSTLKIQPAELGDSAVYLCASSYEPTGVYEQYFGPGTRLTVT.

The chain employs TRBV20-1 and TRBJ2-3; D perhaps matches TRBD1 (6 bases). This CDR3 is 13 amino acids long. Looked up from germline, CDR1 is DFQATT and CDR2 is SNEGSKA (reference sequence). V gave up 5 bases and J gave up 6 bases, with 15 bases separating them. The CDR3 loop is CSAPQGIRDTQYF. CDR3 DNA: TGCAGTGCTCCTCAGGGGATCCGGGATACGCAGTATTTT.

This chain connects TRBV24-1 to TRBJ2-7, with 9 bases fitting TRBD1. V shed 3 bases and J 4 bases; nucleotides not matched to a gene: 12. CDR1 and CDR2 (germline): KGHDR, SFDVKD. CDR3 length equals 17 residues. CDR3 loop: CATSDLTEQGARYEQYF. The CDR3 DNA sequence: TGTGCCACCAGTGATCTGACTGAACAGGGGGCTAGGTACGAGCAGTACTTC.

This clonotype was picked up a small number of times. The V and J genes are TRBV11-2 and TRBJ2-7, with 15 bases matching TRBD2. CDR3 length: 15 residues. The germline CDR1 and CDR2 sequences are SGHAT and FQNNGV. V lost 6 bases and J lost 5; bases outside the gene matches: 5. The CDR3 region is CASRPGTSGGNEQYF. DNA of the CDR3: TGTGCCAGCAGGCCCGGGACTAGCGGGGGGAACGAGCAGTACTTC. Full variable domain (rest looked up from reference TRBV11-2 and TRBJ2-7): EAGVAQSPRYKIIEKRQSVAFWCNPISGHATLYWYQQILGQGPKLLIQFQNNGVVDDSQLPKDRFSAERLKGVDSTLKIQPAKLEDSAVYLCASRPGTSGGNEQYFGPGTRLTVT.

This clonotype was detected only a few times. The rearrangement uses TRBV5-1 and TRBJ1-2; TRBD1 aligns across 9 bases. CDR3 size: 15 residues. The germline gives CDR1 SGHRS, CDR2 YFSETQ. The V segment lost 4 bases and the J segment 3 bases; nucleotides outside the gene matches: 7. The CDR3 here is CASSQTTGGDYGYTF. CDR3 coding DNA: TGCGCCAGCAGCCAGACTACAGGGGGCGACTATGGCTACACCTTC.

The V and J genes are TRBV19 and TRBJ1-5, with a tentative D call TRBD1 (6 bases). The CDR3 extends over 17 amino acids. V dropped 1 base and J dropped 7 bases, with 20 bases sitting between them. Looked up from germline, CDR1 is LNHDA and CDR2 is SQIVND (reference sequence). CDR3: CASSIAGDRRAYQPQHF. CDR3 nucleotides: TGTGCCAGTAGTATAGCTGGCGACAGGAGAGCATACCAGCCCCAGCATTTT. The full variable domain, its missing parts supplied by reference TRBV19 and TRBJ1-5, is DGGITQSPKYLFRKEGQNVTLSCEQNLNHDAMYWYRQDPGQGLRLIYYSQIVNDFQKGDIAEGYSVSREKKESFPLTVTSAQKNPTAFYLCASSIAGDRRAYQPQHFGDGTRLSIL.